The source of this TCR beta chain is a study of shared clonotypes between healthy human individuals. The overall study: Donors, aged 18 to 49, were a couple of women and a few men. CD8 memory received one plate per donor, CD8 naive two, CD4 memory three and CD4 naive three. General study points: The naive CD4 repertoires of a few donors were compared, and approximately 4.5% of clonotypes were shared.

A remark on this clone: What it binds is not known.

V shed 4 bases and J 7 bases; nucleotides not matched to a gene: 6. The CDR3 runs to 13 residues. Germline values: CDR1 LNHDA, CDR2 SQIVND (reference sequence). The protocol was immunoSEQ multiplex PCR, while the TCRdb copy is restricted to in-frame clones and leaves out a portion. The sample records approximately 700,000 clones, around 73% being singletons. The source is a woman in her twenties or thirties in good health. This rearrangement joins TRBV19 to TRBJ1-2, with 7 bases lining up with TRBD1. Specimen: memory CD4+ T cells sorted from blood. Documented subset: CD45RA-negative fraction. The CDR3 loop reads CASSKNRGTGYTF. The CDR3 DNA reads as TGTGCCAGTAGTAAAAACAGGGGAACTGGCTACACCTTC.